The source of this T cell receptor beta chain is a study of metastatic and nonmetastatic thyroid tumors. Looking at the study overall: Repertoires were compared across blood and tumor or nodule tissue from malignant and benign thyroid patients.

V shed 4 bases and J 4 bases; nucleotides not matched to a gene: 10. The germline V gene encodes CDR1 SGHAT and CDR2 FQNNGV. CDR3 length: 17 amino acids. Through MiXCR, TCRdb re-clonotyped the PCR reads. Of about 48,000 clones in the sample, approximately 24% were seen once. Thyroid surgery had not been preceded by any treatment in any patient. The sample was blood. V gene TRBV11-2 combines with J gene TRBJ2-3; 11 positions agree with TRBD2. This TCR came from a male donor with papillary thyroid cancer or a benign thyroid nodule (not recorded which). Some clones in this sample may be carry-over from other donors' samples. Here the CDR3 DNA reads TGTGCCAGCAGCTCCGGGACTAGCGGTGTCGTGGCAGATACGCAGTATTTT. Residues: CASSSGTSGVVADTQYF.